The rows below give T cell receptor beta chains drawn from one sample of a study of blood T cell repertoires in COVID-19. Repertoires were generated with immunoSEQ multiplex PCR, while TCRdb's copy carries only in-frame clones and drops some. The data show about 80,000 clones, around 80% seen once. Sequences were obtained from peripheral blood. The receptors here all came from a human donor in a cohort sampled during active COVID-19. Each CDR3 is given with its conserved first and last residue. A D gene is named only where the DNA matches it firmly. Rows may omit the clone size; those that give it use once, few, many or a size class.

CDR3 DNA,CDR3 protein,D gene,V gene,J gene,clone size
TGTGCCAGCAGCAAGGACAGGGTTCGAAATGAGCAGTTCTTC,CASSKDRVRNEQFF,TRBD1,TRBV9,TRBJ2-1,.
TGTGCCATTACCCCCTTGGGCAGGAATTCTCATGGGTTAATTCAGTACTTC,CAITPLGRNSHGLIQYF,.,TRBV2,TRBJ2-4,.
TGTGCCAGCAGTTCGACGGGGGGCGCCTATGAAAAACTGTTTTTT,CASSSTGGAYEKLFF,.,TRBV28,TRBJ1-4,.
TGTGCCAGCAGTGAACTGTTCCAAGCAAGAGGTGGCTACACCTTC,CASSELFQARGGYTF,.,TRBV6-4,TRBJ1-2,few
TGCAGCGCCGTACAGGGGGCGCAGGTCACTGAAGCTTTCTTT,CSAVQGAQVTEAFF,TRBD1,TRBV29-1,TRBJ1-1,.
TGCGCCAGCAGCTCCAAGTTTGGACAGGGATACAATGAGCAGTTCTTC,CASSSKFGQGYNEQFF,TRBD1,TRBV5-1,TRBJ2-1,.
TGTGCCAGCAGCCCGACCGAGCGGGGGCTTAGTATAAATACGCAGTATTTT,CASSPTERGLSINTQYF,TRBD2,TRBV7-8,TRBJ2-3,.
TGTGCCAGCAGCTTATGGGACAGGGTTCACACTGAAGCTTTCTTT,CASSLWDRVHTEAFF,TRBD1,TRBV5-6,TRBJ1-1,.
TGTGCCATCACTCCGACAGGGGGCGTCGGGATGAACACTGAAGCTTTCTTT,CAITPTGGVGMNTEAFF,TRBD1,TRBV10-3,TRBJ1-1,.
TGTGCCAGCAGCTCGAGAGGTAATGATAAGAATGAGCAGTTCTTC,CASSSRGNDKNEQFF,.,TRBV7-2,TRBJ2-1,.
TGCGCCAGCAGTCAGGAGGGAGGTAGGCAGAACACCATATATTTT,CASSQEGGRQNTIYF,.,TRBV23-1,TRBJ1-3,.
TGTGCCAGCAGGAGGGAGGGGTGGGCAGATACGCAGTATTTT,CASRREGWADTQYF,TRBD2,TRBV27,TRBJ2-3,.
TGTGCCAGCAGCCGTTACTACGAGCAGTACTTC,CASSRYYEQYF,.,TRBV11-2,TRBJ2-7,.
TGTGCCAGCAGCGTCCGGGACAGCTATGGCTACACCTTC,CASSVRDSYGYTF,TRBD1,TRBV9,TRBJ1-2,.
TGTGCCAGCTCACCGAGAAGCAGGGGATCGGATTCACCCCTCCACTTT,CASSPRSRGSDSPLHF,.,TRBV18,TRBJ1-6,.
TGTGCCAGCGGGTCCGTAGGGGCCTTTAAAACTGAAGCTTTCTTT,CASGSVGAFKTEAFF,.,TRBV11-2,TRBJ1-1,.
TGTGCCAGCACCCACGGACAGGTGGGAACCCAAGCGGTGTTT,CASTHGQVGTQAVF,.,TRBV21-1,TRBJ1-1,.
TGTGCCAGCAGCTTGAAAGGGGTTAAAAACATTCAGTACTTC,CASSLKGVKNIQYF,.,TRBV5-4,TRBJ2-4,.
TGTGCCAGCAGCTTGGGACAGAGCACAGATACGCAGTATTTT,CASSLGQSTDTQYF,.,TRBV5-6,TRBJ2-3,.
TGTGCCAGCAGCTTATTGAAGGGACAGGGATACAATGGCTACACCTTC,CASSLLKGQGYNGYTF,TRBD1,TRBV7-2,TRBJ1-2,.
.,CASSFGSGTYNYGYTF,.,TRBV11-2,TRBJ1-2,.
TGTGCCAGCCAGAGGGACAGGGTCTACGAGCAGTACTTC,CASQRDRVYEQYF,TRBD1,TRBV6-5,TRBJ2-7,.
TGTGCCTGGAGTGTAGTCACGGGGAACACTGAAGCTTTCTTT,CAWSVVTGNTEAFF,.,TRBV30,TRBJ1-1,.
TGTGCCACCAGTAACAGCAATAATGAAAAACTGTTTTTT,CATSNSNNEKLFF,.,TRBV15,TRBJ1-4,once
TGTGCCAGCAGACCCCGGACCGGGACAGGGGGCGCTCGCCACGAGCAGTACTTC,CASRPRTGTGGARHEQYF,TRBD1,TRBV7-8,TRBJ2-7,.
TGTGCCGGGAAAACAGGGGACAAACGAAACACCATATATTTT,CAGKTGDKRNTIYF,TRBD1,TRBV6-5,TRBJ1-3,few
TGTGCCAGCAGCTTATTTAAGGGACAGAATGAAAAACTGTTTTTT,CASSLFKGQNEKLFF,TRBD1,TRBV13,TRBJ1-4,.
TGTGCCAGCTCACCGGGACAGGCCTCCTACGAGCAGTACTTC,CASSPGQASYEQYF,TRBD1,TRBV18,TRBJ2-7,few
TGTGCCAGCAGCTTAGAACTAGATAAAAACATTCAGTACTTC,CASSLELDKNIQYF,.,TRBV7-8,TRBJ2-4,.
TGTGCCAGCAGCGCCGCCAGGGGGGCACCCCTCCCCCAGTACTTC,CASSAARGAPLPQYF,.,TRBV3-1/TRBV3-2,TRBJ2-5,.
TGTGCCATCAGGCCCGGGACTAGCGGGGGCCGGGGTTACAATGAGCAGTTCTTC,CAIRPGTSGGRGYNEQFF,TRBD2,TRBV10-3,TRBJ2-1,.
TGTGCCAGCAGCTTAACTAGCGGGGGGGCCAATGAGCAGTTCTTC,CASSLTSGGANEQFF,TRBD2,TRBV7-8,TRBJ2-1,.
TGTGCCTGGAGTATGTGGAGCCCCGGGGAGCTGTTTTTT,CAWSMWSPGELFF,.,TRBV30,TRBJ2-2,once
TGTGCCAGCAGCTTAATCGGCGGGGGGTCCTACGAGCAGTACTTC,CASSLIGGGSYEQYF,TRBD2,TRBV7-3,TRBJ2-7,.
TGTGCCAGCTCACCATTCACAGGGGCTAATGAAAAACTGTTTTTT,CASSPFTGANEKLFF,TRBD1,TRBV18,TRBJ1-4,.
TGTGCCAGCAGTCCAGGGGCCTACGAGCAGTACTTC,CASSPGAYEQYF,.,TRBV27,TRBJ2-7,.
TGCGCCAGCAGCTTTACCCCGGGACTGACTACAGATACGCAGTATTTT,CASSFTPGLTTDTQYF,.,TRBV5-1,TRBJ2-3,once
TGTGCCAGCAGTTACTCGACCACAGCTGGGGCCAACGTCCTGACTTTC,CASSYSTTAGANVLTF,.,TRBV6-6,TRBJ2-6,few
TGCGCCAGCTCTCACGTTGGGGGGGCTGGGGCCAACGTCCTGACTTTC,CASSHVGGAGANVLTF,TRBD2,TRBV5-1,TRBJ2-6,.
TGTGCCGGCAACCTTAACAGGGCGGGGAACACTGAAGCTTTCTTT,CAGNLNRAGNTEAFF,.,TRBV2,TRBJ1-1,.
TGTGCCAGCAGTGAGGGGGCCACACTCAATCAGCCCCAGCATTTT,CASSEGATLNQPQHF,.,TRBV6-1,TRBJ1-5,.
TGTGCCAGCAGCCAAGTCGGGATGCCGACTAGCGGGGGGCGCACAGATACGCAGTATTTT,CASSQVGMPTSGGRTDTQYF,TRBD2,TRBV3-1/TRBV3-2,TRBJ2-3,.